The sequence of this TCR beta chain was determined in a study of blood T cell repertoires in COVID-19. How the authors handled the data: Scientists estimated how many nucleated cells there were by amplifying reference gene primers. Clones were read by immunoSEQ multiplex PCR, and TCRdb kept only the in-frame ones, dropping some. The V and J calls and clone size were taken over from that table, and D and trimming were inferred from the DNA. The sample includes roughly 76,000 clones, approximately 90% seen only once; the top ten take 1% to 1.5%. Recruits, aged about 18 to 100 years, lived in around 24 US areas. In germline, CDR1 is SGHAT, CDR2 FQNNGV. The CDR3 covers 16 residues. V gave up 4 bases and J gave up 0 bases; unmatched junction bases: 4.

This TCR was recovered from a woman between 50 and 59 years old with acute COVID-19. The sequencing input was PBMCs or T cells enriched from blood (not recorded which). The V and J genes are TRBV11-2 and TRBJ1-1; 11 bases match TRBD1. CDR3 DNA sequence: TGTGCCAGCAGCTCGTGGGACAGGGGGGTGAACACTGAAGCTTTCTTT. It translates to CASSSWDRGVNTEAFF.